Listed below are T cell receptor beta chains from one sample, sequenced in a study of cytomegalovirus exposure and HLA in healthy donors. Sequenced by immunoSEQ multiplex PCR; TCRdb stores in-frame clones only, minus some. The sample holds about 150,000 clones, around 78% seen once. The sample taken for sequencing was PBMCs. The receptors shown here come from a woman aged 18-29 years in good health and CMV-seronegative. Each CDR3 is given with its conserved first and last residue. D genes are given only for firm matches. Clone size is stated in some rows and not others, as once, few, many or a class when expanded.

TRBV11-1	.	.	TRBJ2-6	TGTGCCAGCTCAGCTTTCTCCACGGGCTCTGGGGCCAACGGCCTGACTTTC	CASSAFSTGSGANGLTF
TRBV4-3	TRBD1	few	TRBJ1-3	TGCGCCAGCAGCCTCGGGACAGGGGATGGAAACACCATATATTTT	CASSLGTGDGNTIYF
TRBV5-6	TRBD1	.	TRBJ1-5	TGTGCCAGCAGCTTGAGGGGGCATCAGCCCCAGCATTTT	CASSLRGHQPQHF
TRBV7-2	.	.	TRBJ1-2	TGTGCCAGCAGAGCAGCCGCGGCAGAAGCAGTCTATGGCTACACCTTC	CASRAAAAEAVYGYTF
TRBV13	.	.	TRBJ2-3	TGTGCCAGCAGCTTGAGCAGGGGGGCCGCTATAACAGATACGCAGTATTTT	CASSLSRGAAITDTQYF
TRBV4-1	.	.	TRBJ1-2	TGCGCCAGCAGCCAAGATTGGGGGGGCAATGGCTACACCTTC	CASSQDWGGNGYTF
TRBV19	TRBD1	few	TRBJ1-2	TGTGCCAGTGCCCGGGACAGGGTGAATGGCTACACCTTC	CASARDRVNGYTF
TRBV7-3	.	.	TRBJ2-1	TGTGCCAGCAGCCCCGGGGGCGGGGAGGGTGAGCAGTTCTTC	CASSPGGGEGEQFF
TRBV16	.	.	TRBJ1-5	TGTGCCAGCAGTCCAGGGCATGGTCAGCCCCAGCATTTT	CASSPGHGQPQHF
TRBV21-1	.	.	TRBJ1-5	TGTGCCAGCAGCATTTGGGACAGGGGGCTCCGGAGCAATCAGCCCCAGCATTTT	CASSIWDRGLRSNQPQHF
TRBV27	TRBD1	once	TRBJ1-1	TGTGCCAGCAGTCTCCAGACAGGGGCGAACACTGAAGCTTTCTTT	CASSLQTGANTEAFF
TRBV7-9	TRBD1	.	TRBJ1-5	TGTGCCAGCAGCTCCGCCGGCAGGGGGCATCAGCCCCAGCATTTT	CASSSAGRGHQPQHF
TRBV27	.	.	TRBJ2-2	TGTGCCAGCAGTCCGGGACAGAACACCGGGGAGCTGTTTTTT	CASSPGQNTGELFF
TRBV11-3	TRBD2	.	TRBJ2-1	TGTGCCAGCAGTAAGCGGGAGGCCTACAATGAGCAGTTCTTC	CASSKREAYNEQFF
TRBV27	TRBD1	.	TRBJ2-7	TGTGCCAGCAGTGCCGGGACAGGGGAGTACGAGCAGTACTTC	CASSAGTGEYEQYF
TRBV6-1	TRBD1	.	TRBJ1-1	TGTGCCAGCAGTGAAACCTCGAGGACAGGGCGGACTGAAGCTTTCTTT	CASSETSRTGRTEAFF
TRBV4-2	TRBD1	once	TRBJ1-3	TGTGCCAGCAGCCAAGATCTACCCGGACAGGGCAGTAGGGACACCATATATTTT	CASSQDLPGQGSRDTIYF
TRBV7-2	.	.	TRBJ1-3	TGTGCCAGCAGCCCCGCCGGGTGGGGGGGAGGAAACACCATATATTTT	CASSPAGWGGGNTIYF